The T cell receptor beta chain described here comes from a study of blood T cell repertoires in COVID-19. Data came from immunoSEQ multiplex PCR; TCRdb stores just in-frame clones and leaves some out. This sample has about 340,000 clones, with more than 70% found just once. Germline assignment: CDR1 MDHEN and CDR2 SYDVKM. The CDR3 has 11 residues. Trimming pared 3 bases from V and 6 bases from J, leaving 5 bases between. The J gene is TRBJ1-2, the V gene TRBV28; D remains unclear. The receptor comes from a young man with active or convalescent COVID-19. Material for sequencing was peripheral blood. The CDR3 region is CASSFSHGYTF. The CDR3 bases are TGTGCCAGCAGTTTCTCCCATGGCTACACCTTC.